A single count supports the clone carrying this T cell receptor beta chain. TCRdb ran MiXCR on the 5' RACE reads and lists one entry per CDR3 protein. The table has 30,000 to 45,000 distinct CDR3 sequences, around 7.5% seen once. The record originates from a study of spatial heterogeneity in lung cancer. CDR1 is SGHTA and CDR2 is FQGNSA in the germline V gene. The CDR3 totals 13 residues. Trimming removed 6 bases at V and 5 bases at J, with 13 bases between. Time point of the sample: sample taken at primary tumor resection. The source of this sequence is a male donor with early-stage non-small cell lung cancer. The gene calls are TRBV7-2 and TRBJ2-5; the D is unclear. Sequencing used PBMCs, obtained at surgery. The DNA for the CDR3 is TGTGCCAGCAGGAGGTCCCGGCGGGAGACCCAGTACTTC. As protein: CASRRSRRETQYF.